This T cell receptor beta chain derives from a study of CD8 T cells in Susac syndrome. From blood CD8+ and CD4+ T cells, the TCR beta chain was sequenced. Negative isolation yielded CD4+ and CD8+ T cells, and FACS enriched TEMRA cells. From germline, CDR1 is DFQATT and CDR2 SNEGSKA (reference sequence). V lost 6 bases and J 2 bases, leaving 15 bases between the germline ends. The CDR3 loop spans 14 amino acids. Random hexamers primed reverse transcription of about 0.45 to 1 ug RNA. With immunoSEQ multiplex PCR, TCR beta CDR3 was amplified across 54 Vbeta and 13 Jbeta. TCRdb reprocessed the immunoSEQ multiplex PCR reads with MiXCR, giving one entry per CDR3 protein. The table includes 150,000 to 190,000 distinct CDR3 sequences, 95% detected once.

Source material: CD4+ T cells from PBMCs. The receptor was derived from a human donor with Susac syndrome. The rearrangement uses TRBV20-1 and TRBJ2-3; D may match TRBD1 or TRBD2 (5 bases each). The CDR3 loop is CSASGTGATDTQYF. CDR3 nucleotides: TGCAGTGCATCCGGGACCGGGGCCACAGATACGCAGTATTTT.